This T cell receptor (beta chain) stems from a study of beta chain features in type 1 diabetes. The whole isolated RNA underwent reverse transcription, so sequencing captured expressed TCRB transcripts. Sequenced naive, central memory and regulatory T cell samples produced an average of about 3.57 million reads. Sequenced by immunoSEQ multiplex PCR; TCRdb stores in-frame clones only, minus some. This table has about 150,000 clones, 10% appearing once. Broader study findings: Within each of all four CD4+ subsets, Type 1 diabetes patients had TCRB CDR3s that were moderately but significantly shorter. Since sequencing was performed on cDNA, cells with high TCR expression could be over-represented.

This clone has a count of ten or more. Its target is not known. V shed 5 bases, J shed 16 bases, and the junction held 10 bases outside the gene matches. Germline V gene lookup returns CDR1 MDHEN and CDR2 SYDVKM. The CDR3 contains 12 residues. What was sequenced was central memory CD4+ T cells from blood. The TCR originated in a young man with type 1 diabetes. The rearrangement links TRBV28 to TRBJ1-4; 7 nucleotides align to TRBD1. The chain's CDR3 is CASSTRDSRAFF. DNA for the CDR3: TGTGCCAGCAGTACCCGGGACAGCCGCGCGTTTTTT.